This T cell receptor (beta chain) was recorded in a study of CD8 T cells in ankylosing spondylitis. Study-level findings and limits: Blood from ankylosing spondylitis patients appeared to carry a characteristic roughly eight-variant TCR beta motif.

In regard to this clonotype: The target antigen is unknown.

TCRdb recomputed calls from the 5' RACE reads with MiXCR, one row per CDR3 protein. The sample yields around 770,000 distinct CDR3 sequences, roughly 20% seen once. V lost 5 bases to trimming and J lost 2 bases, with 12 bases between them. This CDR3 has 14 amino acids. Germline CDR1 SGHVS, CDR2 FQNEAQ. This chain connects TRBV7-8 to TRBJ1-2; D uncertain. The clonotype comes from a male donor with ankylosing spondylitis. Specimen: blood, either unsorted or a sorted T cell fraction (not recorded which). DNA of the CDR3: TGTGCCAGCAGCGATCCCCGGGCCAACTATGGCTACACCTTC. It specifies CASSDPRANYGYTF.